This entry concerns a single TCR beta chain. Antigen: not known. In the study's own analysis: Junction-only immunoSEQ sequences carried no quality scores, so filtering differed. The data were produced by immunoSEQ multiplex PCR, yet TCRdb's version contains in-frame clones alone and is incomplete. The D gene and trimming were derived from the DNA, and the V and J assignments and clone size from that table. The sample has roughly 2.1 million clones, under 95% seen once. The sample is drawn from a study of shared clonotypes between healthy human individuals. Study results and limitations: Across a handful of donors, naive CD4 shared around 5.1%, naive CD8 under 4%, memory CD4 2% to 2.5%, memory CD8 more than 0.35%.

There are 15 residues in the CDR3. Naive CD8 cells were CD45RO-negative, positively selected for CCR7, excluding terminally differentiated effector memory CD45RA+ cells. The receptor was derived from a man in his late teens or twenties in good health. Some clones in this sample may be carry-over from other donors' samples. This chain uses TRBV1 with TRBJ2-1; the DNA was not compared with TRBD2, the D call given in the table. TRBV1 has pseudogene status. The source material was naive CD8+ T cells from PBMCs. In nucleotides, the CDR3 is TGCACCAGCAGCAGAGGTAGCGGGATAAACAATGAGCAGTTCTTC. This sequence encodes CTSSRGSGINNEQFF.